The 21 T cell receptor beta chains reported below all come from one sample, sequenced in a study of cytomegalovirus exposure and HLA in healthy donors. PCR was performed using 60 Vbeta and 13 Jbeta primers. Clones were read by immunoSEQ multiplex PCR, and TCRdb kept only the in-frame ones, dropping some. The table lists around 150,000 clones, about 75% of them singletons. Sequencing was carried out using PBMCs. All receptors come from a male donor in good health and CMV-seronegative.

The rearrangement joins TRBV7-9 to TRBJ2-3; 7 bases match TRBD1. The CDR3 spans 15 residues. Germline lookup yields CDR1 SEHNR and CDR2 FQNEAQ (reference sequence). V lost 2 bases to trimming and J lost 3 bases; unmatched junction nucleotides: 5. CDR3 amino acids: CASSLIGTATDTQYF. The CDR3 nucleotides are TGTGCCAGCAGCTTAATAGGGACAGCAACAGATACGCAGTATTTT.

This clone was counted between two and nine times. DNA for the CDR3: TGTGCCAGCAGCTTGGAGGCGGGCGGAGTGTTAAATGGCTACACCTTC. Amino acid sequence: CASSLEAGGVLNGYTF. The gene calls are TRBV5-5 and TRBJ1-2; D remains ambiguous. The V gene lost 0 bases and the J gene lost 6 bases, with 18 bases spanning the gap. The V gene's germline CDR1 is SGHKS and CDR2 YYEKEE (reference sequence). The CDR3 runs 16 residues.

This chain links TRBV5-6 with TRBJ1-1, with 7 bases fitting TRBD1. The ends lost 4 bases at V and 3 bases at J; junction bases unmatched: 3. Germline V gene data show CDR1 as SGHDT and CDR2 as YYEEEE. The CDR3 spans 13 residues. DNA for the CDR3: TGTGCCAGCAGCGAACAGGGGCACACTGAAGCTTTCTTT. The encoded protein is CASSEQGHTEAFF.

DNA for the CDR3: TGTGCCAGCTCACCCGGGACAGATGAAAAACTGTTTTTT. Its protein is CASSPGTDEKLFF. V and J are TRBV18 and TRBJ1-4; 7 bases are a match to TRBD1. The V segment lost 3 bases and the J segment 6 bases; nucleotides outside the gene matches: 1. CDR1 is KGHSH and CDR2 is LQKENI in the germline V gene. CDR3 length: 13 residues.

The chain joins TRBV19 to TRBJ1-6, with D unclear. Germline V gene sequence: CDR1 LNHDA, CDR2 SQIVND (reference sequence). V lost 4 bases and J 6 bases, leaving 4 bases between the germline ends. This CDR3 region has 12 residues. As DNA, the CDR3 is TGTGCCAGTAGTAGTCTTAATTCACCCCTCCACTTT. It translates to CASSSLNSPLHF.

The gene calls are TRBV2 and TRBJ2-2; a weak D match, TRBD2 (6 bases). The CDR3 covers 14 residues. The V end lost 6 bases, the J end lost 4 bases, and 12 bases lay between the germline ends. Germline V CDR1 and CDR2: SNHLY, FYNNEI. The DNA for the CDR3 is TGTGCCAGCAGGCGGCGGGGCGGCACCGGGGAGCTGTTTTTT. Translation: CASRRRGGTGELFF.

The chain has TRBV11-2 and TRBJ2-3; TRBD1 is a possible D gene (5 bases). V gave up 5 bases and J gave up 3 bases, with 24 bases separating them. The germline V gene encodes CDR1 SGHAT and CDR2 FQNNGV. This CDR3 is 18 amino acids long. CDR3 nucleotides: TGTGCCAGCAGCAGAGGTTTATCCGTCAGGGCGGCTACAGATACGCAGTATTTT. As protein: CASSRGLSVRAATDTQYF. The full variable domain, in which reference TRBV11-2 and TRBJ2-3 provide the parts outside the CDR3, is EAGVAQSPRYKIIEKRQSVAFWCNPISGHATLYWYQQILGQGPKLLIQFQNNGVVDDSQLPKDRFSAERLKGVDSTLKIQPAKLEDSAVYLCASSRGLSVRAATDTQYFGPGTRLTVL.

The chain has TRBV7-9 and TRBJ2-2; 11 bases fit TRBD2. Germline CDR1 and CDR2: SEHNR and FQNEAQ (reference sequence). Germline trimming cut 3 bases from V and 9 bases from J; bases unmatched to any gene: 6. The CDR3 consists of 15 residues. CDR3 loop: CASSLSSGRARELFF. The DNA of the CDR3 is TGTGCCAGCAGCTTGAGTAGCGGGAGGGCCCGGGAGCTGTTTTTT.

The chain employs TRBV9 and TRBJ2-7, with no clear D. Germline V gene sequence: CDR1 SGDLS, CDR2 YYNGEE. The CDR3 loop spans 14 amino acids. The ends were cut back, 3 bases at V and 3 bases at J, with 13 bases in the middle. CDR3 sequence (DNA): TGTGCCAGCAGCGCCGGCGGAACCCTCTACGAGCAGTACTTC. It encodes CASSAGGTLYEQYF.

The chain joins TRBV5-5 to TRBJ2-5; 10 nucleotides agree with TRBD2. Germline assignment: CDR1 SGHKS and CDR2 YYEKEE (reference sequence). V was clipped by 2 bases and J by 5 bases; unmatched bases: 9. This CDR3 is 16 amino acids long. The CDR3 bases are TGTGCCAGCAGCTTCCAGAGCGGGGGGGCCTTTGAGACCCAGTACTTC. It codes for CASSFQSGGAFETQYF.

The chain carries TRBV18 and TRBJ2-5, with 10 bases fitting TRBD2. Germline V lookup: CDR1 KGHSH, CDR2 LQKENI. The CDR3 extends over 15 amino acids. Trimming removed 4 bases from V and 5 bases from J; junction bases left unmatched: 7. This CDR3 reads CASSRPGLAMETQYF. In DNA, the CDR3 is TGTGCCAGCTCACGTCCGGGACTAGCGATGGAGACCCAGTACTTC.

The CDR3 DNA follows: TGCGCCAGCAGCGTCGACAGGGGAGGGCAGCCCCAGCATTTT. This sequence encodes CASSVDRGGQPQHF. The genes are TRBV5-1 and TRBJ1-5, with 8 bases aligning to TRBD1. Looked up from germline, CDR1 is SGHRS and CDR2 is YFSETQ. V shed 4 bases and J 7 bases; nucleotides not matched to a gene: 7. There are 14 residues in the CDR3.

This clone has more than one count but fewer than ten. The chain is built from TRBV7-9 and TRBJ2-6, with D possibly being TRBD2 (7 bases). The germline V gene has CDR1 SEHNR and CDR2 FQNEAQ (reference sequence). CDR3 length: 16 residues. The V gene lost 2 bases and the J gene lost 2 bases, with 10 bases spanning the gap. The CDR3 nucleotides read TGTGCCAGCAGCTTACAGGGGAGGGCTGGGGCCAACGTCCTGACTTTC. Amino acid sequence: CASSLQGRAGANVLTF.

Comment on this clone: Compared with germline, one end of the junction differs, possibly owing to a read error. The gene calls are TRBV6-5 and TRBJ2-7; the D gene is possibly TRBD1 (6 bases). CDR1 is MNHEY and CDR2 is SVGAGI in the germline V gene. The CDR3 consists of 13 residues. The CDR3 region has the DNA TGTGCCAGCAGTTACTCGAGGGGGAACGAGCAGTACTTT. Amino acids: CASSYSRGNEQYF.

DNA for the CDR3: TGTGCCAGCAGGCGACTTCAACTAGAGGGTACCTACGAGCAGTACTTC. Its protein product is CASRRLQLEGTYEQYF. The J gene is TRBJ2-7, the V gene TRBV2, with D possibly TRBD2 on 5 matching bases. Trimming pared 6 bases from V and 2 bases from J, leaving 20 bases between. Germline assignment: CDR1 SNHLY and CDR2 FYNNEI. The CDR3 is made up of 16 amino acids.

The V gene is TRBV5-8, the J gene TRBJ1-2, with 8 bases lining up with TRBD1. V lost 3 bases to trimming and J lost 9 bases; unmatched junction nucleotides: 4. The germline CDR1 and CDR2 sequences are SGHTS and YDEGEE. This CDR3 has 12 residues. CDR3 in amino acids: CASSSDRVRYTF. CDR3 DNA sequence: TGTGCCAGCAGCTCGGACAGGGTGCGCTACACCTTC.

In this sample, this clone turned up a few times. The chain carries TRBV6-6 and TRBJ1-4; 7 bases agree with TRBD1. Per germline, CDR1 MNHNY and CDR2 SVGAGI (reference sequence). CDR3 length: 15 amino acids. V was clipped by 5 bases and J by 5 bases; unmatched bases: 8. As DNA, the CDR3 is TGTGCCAGCAGTGGCAGACAGGGTGAAAATGAAAAACTGTTTTTT. Amino acid sequence: CASSGRQGENEKLFF.

The V call is TRBV7-2, the J call TRBJ2-5, with TRBD2 matching 8 bases. The DNA end favors TRBJ2-7, so the J call may be wrong. The length of the CDR3 is 13 residues. CDR1 is SGHTA and CDR2 is FQGNSA in the germline V gene. CDR3 nucleotide sequence: TGTGCCAGCAGCACTAGCGGTACCTACGAGCAGTACTTC. As protein: CASSTSGTYEQYF.

The V call is TRBV11-2, the J call TRBJ2-1; D uncertain. CDR1 SGHAT and CDR2 FQNNGV come from the germline V gene. Trimming took 1 base from V and 7 from J, leaving 8 bases between them. CDR3 length equals 13 residues. CDR3 amino acids: CASSLVLANEQFF. CDR3 DNA sequence: TGTGCCAGCAGCTTAGTCCTGGCTAATGAGCAGTTCTTC.

This clone was seen more than once but under ten times. The chain combines TRBV6-5 with TRBJ1-1; D ambiguous. Per the germline V gene, CDR1 is MNHEY and CDR2 is SVGAGI. Trimming shortened V by 1 base and J by 3 bases, and 9 bases separated the two germline ends. The CDR3 is 14 amino acids. The CDR3: CASSYFLGDTEAFF. The CDR3 nucleotides read TGTGCCAGCAGTTACTTTCTCGGAGACACTGAAGCTTTCTTT.

V and J are TRBV7-8 and TRBJ2-5; no clear D. TRBJ2-7 matches the DNA end more closely, so the J call is doubtful. The length of the CDR3 is 12 residues. Germline values: CDR1 SGHVS, CDR2 FQNEAQ. CDR3 sequence reads: CASSLMPYEQYF. DNA for the CDR3: TGTGCCAGCAGCTTAATGCCCTACGAGCAGTACTTC.